Reported below is one TCR beta chain. What it binds is unknown. TCRdb passed the RT-PCR reads through MiXCR, listing each CDR3 protein once. Counted here are about 700,000 distinct CDR3 sequences, approximately 14% occurring once; the ten biggest clones make up 11%. The sample is drawn from a study of response to subunit inactivated influenza vaccine. Study findings and constraints: Authors proposed each seasonal influenza vaccination draws in few new T cells.

V gave up 5 bases and J gave up 2 bases, with 12 bases separating them. The CDR3 spans 14 residues. Germline-derived CDR1 and CDR2 are SGHRS and YFSETQ. The sequence was obtained from a man over 45 who received an inactivated influenza vaccine. The chain combines TRBV5-1 with TRBJ2-3, with D possibly matching TRBD1 (5 bases). This specimen was PBMCs from blood, taken roughly 12 days after vaccination. CDR3: CASSGATITDTQYF. CDR3 coding DNA: TGCGCCAGCAGTGGGGCCACAATCACAGATACGCAGTATTTT.